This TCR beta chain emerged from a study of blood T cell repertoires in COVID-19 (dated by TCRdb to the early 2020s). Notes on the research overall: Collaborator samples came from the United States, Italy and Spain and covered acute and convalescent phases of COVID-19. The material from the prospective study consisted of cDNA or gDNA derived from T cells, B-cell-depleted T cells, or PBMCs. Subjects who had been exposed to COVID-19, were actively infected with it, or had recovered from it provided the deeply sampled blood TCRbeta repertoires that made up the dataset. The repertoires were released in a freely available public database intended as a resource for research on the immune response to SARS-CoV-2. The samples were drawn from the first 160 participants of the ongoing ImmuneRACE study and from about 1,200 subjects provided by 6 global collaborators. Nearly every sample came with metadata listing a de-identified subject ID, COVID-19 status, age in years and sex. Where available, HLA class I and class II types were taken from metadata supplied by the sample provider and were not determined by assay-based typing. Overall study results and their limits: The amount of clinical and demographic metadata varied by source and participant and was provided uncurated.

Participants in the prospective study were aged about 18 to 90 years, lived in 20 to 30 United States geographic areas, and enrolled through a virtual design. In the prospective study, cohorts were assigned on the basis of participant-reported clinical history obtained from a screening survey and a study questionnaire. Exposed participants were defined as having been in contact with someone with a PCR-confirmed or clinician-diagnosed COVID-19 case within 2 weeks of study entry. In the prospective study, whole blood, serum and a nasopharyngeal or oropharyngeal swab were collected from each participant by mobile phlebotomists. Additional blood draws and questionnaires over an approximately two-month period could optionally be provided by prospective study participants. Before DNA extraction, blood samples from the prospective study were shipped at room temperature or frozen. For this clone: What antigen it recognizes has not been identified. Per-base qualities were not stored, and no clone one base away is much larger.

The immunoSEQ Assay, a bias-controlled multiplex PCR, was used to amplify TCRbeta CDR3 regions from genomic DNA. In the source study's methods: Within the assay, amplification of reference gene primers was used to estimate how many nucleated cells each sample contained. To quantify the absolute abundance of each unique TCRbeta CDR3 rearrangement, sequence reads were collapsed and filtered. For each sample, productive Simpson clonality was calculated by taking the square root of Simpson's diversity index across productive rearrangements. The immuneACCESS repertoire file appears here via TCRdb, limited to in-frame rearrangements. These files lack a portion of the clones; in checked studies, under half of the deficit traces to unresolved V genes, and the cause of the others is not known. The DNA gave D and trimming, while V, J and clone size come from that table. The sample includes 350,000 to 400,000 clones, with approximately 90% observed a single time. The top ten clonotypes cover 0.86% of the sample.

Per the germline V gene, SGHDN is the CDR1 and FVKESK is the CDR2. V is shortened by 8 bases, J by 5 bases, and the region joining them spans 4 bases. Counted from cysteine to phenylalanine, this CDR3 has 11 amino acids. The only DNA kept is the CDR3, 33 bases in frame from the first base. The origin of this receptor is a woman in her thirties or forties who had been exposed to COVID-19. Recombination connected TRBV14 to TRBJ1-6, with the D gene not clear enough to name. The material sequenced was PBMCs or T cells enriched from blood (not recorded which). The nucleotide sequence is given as TGTGCCAGCTCAAATAATTCACCCCTCCACTTT. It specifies CASSNNSPLHF.